This T cell receptor beta chain was profiled in a study of blood T cell repertoires in COVID-19. Background on the study: Samples representing acute and convalescent COVID-19 were sourced from the United States, Italy and Spain.

TCRdb's copy holds only in-frame clones and misses some; the assay was immunoSEQ multiplex PCR. The sample consists of under 300,000 clones, around nine tenths of them appearing once. V was pared by 3 bases and J by 10 bases, with 4 bases of the junction left unmatched. The CDR3 is made up of 14 amino acids. Germline loops: CDR1 SGHVS, CDR2 FNYEAQ. Only one count was recorded for this clone. The sample consisted of PBMCs or T cells enriched from blood (not recorded which). J is TRBJ2-1 and V is TRBV7-6; 12 positions match TRBD2. The source is a woman aged 18 to 35 who had recovered from COVID-19. CDR3 nucleotides: TGTGCCAGCAGCTTGCGACTAGCGGGGGAGGAGCAGTTCTTC. This encodes CASSLRLAGEEQFF.